This T cell receptor beta chain was documented in a study of T cell repertoires in cytomegalovirus infection (dated by TCRdb to 2018 to 2020). General notes on the study: The HLA type of each donor mattered for the analysis, because public TCR beta signatures pointed to carriage of CMV infection along with the matching HLA type.

On this clonotype itself: Its antigen is still unknown. No base qualities exist here, and no much larger clone lies one base off it.

From the germline V gene (reference sequence), CDR1 is LNHDA and CDR2 is SQIVND. Its CDR3 holds 16 amino acids, cysteine through phenylalanine. Of all the DNA, just the CDR3 is kept, 48 bases in frame from base 1. Trimming removed 6 bases from V and 2 bases from J; the gene matches leave 9 bases unexplained. Sequencer: Illumina HiSeq 1500. The public sequencing data were trimmed at Q25 with fastp and processed into clonotypes with MiXCR by TCRdb, which kept only in-frame beta chains. Duplicate CDR3 protein sequences are folded into a single record with the most common DNA and genes. Recorded for this sample are approximately 200,000 distinct CDR3 sequences; over 25% of them occurred a single time. Under 35% of the sample is taken by the ten largest. The study at large found these results: The ex vivo response was dominated by HLA-C-restricted CMV-specific TCR beta clonotypes, which also provided the single most frequent clonotype in two of eight donors. Cumulative frequency of public TCR beta family members discriminated carriers of CMV infection plus the relevant HLA type in this cohort and an independent 352-donor cohort.

The chain links TRBV19 with TRBJ1-2, with 10 middle bases fitting TRBD1. The sequence was collected from a human donor in good health (CMV status not recorded). Some clones in this sample may be carry-over from other donors' samples. The material sequenced was PBMCs. The CDR3 is CASRPIDRGQNYGYTF. Read as DNA, the sequence is TGTGCCAGTAGACCGATTGACAGGGGGCAAAACTATGGCTACACCTTC.